A single sample gave rise to the 9 T cell receptor beta chains below, sequenced in a study of cytomegalovirus exposure and HLA in healthy donors. The method was immunoSEQ multiplex PCR; TCRdb's version includes in-frame clones alone and lacks a portion of them. This sample has approximately 260,000 clones; approximately 83% occur once, and the top ten carry about 1.2%. Material for sequencing was PBMCs. Receptors were obtained from a woman in her twenties or thirties in good health and CMV-seropositive.

The chain recombines TRBV6-5 with TRBJ1-1; D may be TRBD1 (6 bases). CDR1 is MNHEY, CDR2 SVGAGI, per germline. The CDR3 covers 13 residues. The V end was cut by 6 bases, the J end by 8 bases, with 16 bases between. CDR3 DNA: TGTGCCAGCAGGACGACAGGACGGCAGGAAGCTTTCTTT. Amino acid sequence: CASRTTGRQEAFF.

This clone was picked up one time. The V and J genes are TRBV5-4 and TRBJ1-2, with 7 bases that match TRBD1. This CDR3 contains 14 residues. Germline V gene sequence: CDR1 SGHNT, CDR2 YYREEE (reference sequence). The trim removed 4 bases at V and 3 bases at J, leaving 6 bases unmatched. CDR3 residues: CASSPFTGDYGYTF. The CDR3 DNA reads as TGTGCCAGCAGCCCCTTTACAGGGGACTATGGCTACACCTTC.

V usage is TRBV18 and J usage is TRBJ2-1; no firm D call. CDR1 is KGHSH and CDR2 is LQKENI in the germline V gene. CDR3 size: 13 residues. V was trimmed by 6 bases and J by 8 bases, leaving 14 bases between them. The CDR3 DNA reads as TGTGCCAGCTCCTTAATGTTCGGTGATGAGCAGTTCTTC. Its translation: CASSLMFGDEQFF.

The gene calls are TRBV19 and TRBJ2-5; the match to TRBD2 covers 7 bases. The germline CDR1 and CDR2 sequences are LNHDA and SQIVND (reference sequence). V lost 8 bases, J lost 4 bases, and 13 bases stayed unmatched. The CDR3 runs to 15 residues. This CDR3 is CASRRTSQGGETQYF. In DNA, the CDR3 is TGTGCCAGTCGGAGGACTAGTCAGGGAGGAGAGACCCAGTACTTC.

The V and J genes are TRBV2 and TRBJ2-4; possible D gene TRBD2, 6 bases. V lost 1 base and J 7 bases, leaving 14 bases between the germline ends. Germline CDR1 is SNHLY and CDR2 is FYNNEI. This CDR3 region has 15 residues. CDR3 region: CASSEGSGTGNIQYF. DNA for the CDR3: TGTGCCAGCAGTGAAGGATCCGGGACTGGTAACATTCAGTACTTC.

This chain links TRBV27 with TRBJ2-1; 10 bases fit TRBD2. CDR3 length: 16 amino acids. Germline V gene data show CDR1 as MNHEY and CDR2 as SMNVEV (reference sequence). J gave up 4 bases and V 5 bases, and 8 bases lay outside the gene matches. This CDR3 is CASSPLAGVAYNEQFF. CDR3 sequence (DNA): TGTGCCAGCAGTCCCCTAGCGGGAGTCGCATACAATGAGCAGTTCTTC.

The V call is TRBV18, the J call TRBJ1-1, with a tentative D call TRBD1 (6 bases). The CDR3 contains 14 residues. V lost 5 bases and J lost 1, with 11 bases in between. Germline-derived CDR1 and CDR2 are KGHSH and LQKENI. In DNA form, the CDR3 reads TGTGCCAGCTCATACGGACAGCAGAACACTGAAGCTTTCTTT. This sequence encodes CASSYGQQNTEAFF.

Only a few counts were recorded for this clone. J is TRBJ2-5 and V is TRBV13; possible D gene TRBD1, 6 bases. The CDR3 is 14 amino acids. V was pared by 2 bases and J by 2 bases, with 9 bases between. CDR1 is PRHDT, CDR2 FYEKMQ, per germline (reference sequence). The CDR3 sequence is CASSLWQGQETQYF. In DNA, the CDR3 is TGTGCCAGCAGCTTATGGCAGGGGCAAGAGACCCAGTACTTC.

This chain links TRBV18 with TRBJ1-5; D uncertain. V was cut by 4 bases and J by 7 bases, with 11 bases left in between. The germline CDR1 and CDR2 sequences are KGHSH and LQKENI. This CDR3 contains 13 residues. The CDR3 DNA reads as TGTGCCAGCTCACAGTATACGAGGCAGCCCCAGCATTTT. Its translation: CASSQYTRQPQHF.